The T cell receptor (beta chain) described here comes from a study of technical replicates of blood from a handful of donors. After removal of 4 bases from V and 14 bases from J, the junction contained 11 bases not matched to a gene. CDR1 and CDR2 from the germline V gene are LNHDA and SQIVND (reference sequence). CDR3 length: 13 amino acids. Clones were sequenced by immunoSEQ multiplex PCR, and TCRdb holds only the in-frame ones, with some missing. The table includes some 70,000 clones, approximately 87% detected once. The TCR comes from a human donor in good health. Some clones in this sample may be carry-over from other donors' samples. The rearrangement joins TRBV19 to TRBJ2-3; 8 positions agree with TRBD2. The sequencing sample was made of PBMCs. The CDR3 here is CASSTSRGGLPYF. In DNA, the CDR3 is TGTGCCAGTAGTACTAGTCGGGGGGGTTTGCCGTATTTT.